This paragraph reports one TCR beta chain. Its antigen remains unidentified. These data are taken from a study of post-analysis software for immune sequencing data. Study conclusions and caveats: Samples sharing a preparation batch grouped tightly together when assessed by F measure. The study found TRBV5-6, TRBV5-1 and TRBV20-1 among a few TRBV segments more frequent in patients than controls. Multiple sclerosis patients had significantly lower normalized Chao1 diversity than controls.

The TCR beta cDNA libraries contained unique molecular identifiers. Researchers reported approximately 480,000 cDNA molecules coming from roughly 1 to 10 million T cells. One entry per CDR3 protein results from TCRdb running MiXCR on the PCR reads. The table lists roughly 400,000 distinct CDR3 sequences, 35% to 45% of them singletons. Germline CDR1 is MNHEY and CDR2 is SVGAGI. Trimming removed 9 bases from V and 1 base from J, with 12 bases in between. This CDR3 comprises 13 residues. This TCR was sampled from a girl aged 2-10 years with multiple sclerosis. Specimen: blood. The rearrangement uses TRBV6-5 and TRBJ2-5; D not resolved. Here the CDR3 DNA reads TGTGCCAGGGGCCCCGCAGGCCAAGAGACCCAGTACTTC. It is translated as CARGPAGQETQYF.